This T cell receptor beta chain was retrieved from a study of blood T cell repertoires in COVID-19. The assay was immunoSEQ multiplex PCR, and TCRdb's table has in-frame clones only and misses some. The sample has fewer than 350,000 clones; about 83% are singletons. This CDR3 spans 13 amino acids. Per germline, CDR1 SNHLY and CDR2 FYNNEI. The ends lost 6 bases at V and 2 bases at J; junction bases unmatched: 4. This clonotype was obtained from a woman aged 40 to 55 who had recovered from COVID-19. The V and J genes are TRBV2 and TRBJ2-7, with TRBD1 identical over 7 bases. Sequenced: PBMCs or T cells enriched from blood (not recorded which). CDR3 DNA: TGTGCCAGCAGAGACAGGGAACCCTACGAGCAGTACTTC. Translation gives CASRDREPYEQYF.